The 25 T cell receptor beta chains given below trace back to one sample, sequenced in a study of T cell responses to AZD1222 COVID-19 vaccine. TCRdb's copy holds only in-frame clones and misses some; the assay was immunoSEQ multiplex PCR. The sample lists 150,000 to 180,000 clones; more than 90% were seen once. The sequencing here drew on peripheral blood, taken on day 0 of AZD1222 vaccination. The receptors were gathered from an adult in good health.

The chain joins TRBV5-1 to TRBJ1-2; TRBD1 agrees at 9 bases. V lost 4 bases, J lost 6 bases, and 13 bases stayed unmatched. The CDR3 length is 16 residues. The germline gives CDR1 SGHRS, CDR2 YFSETQ. CDR3 nucleotide sequence: TGCGCCAGCAGCCAACCGAAAGGGACAGGGCATGATGGCTACACCTTC. Protein: CASSQPKGTGHDGYTF.

J is TRBJ2-3 and V is TRBV9; TRBD1 matches 10 bases. Germline V lookup: CDR1 SGDLS, CDR2 YYNGEE. V lost 4 bases and J lost 3; bases outside the gene matches: 23. The CDR3 is 21 residues long. CDR3 loop: CASSRPRTAAGQGWETDTQYF. The DNA of the CDR3 is TGTGCCAGCAGCCGACCCCGAACAGCAGCGGGACAGGGGTGGGAAACAGATACGCAGTATTTT.

The chain employs TRBV7-8 and TRBJ1-4; 10 nucleotides agree with TRBD1. J was trimmed by 10 bases and V by 4 bases; bases with no gene match: 15. CDR1 SGHVS and CDR2 FQNEAQ come from the germline V gene. The CDR3 spans 17 residues. The CDR3 loop reads CASSSKRGDRGRGKLFF. The CDR3 bases are TGTGCCAGCAGCTCCAAGAGGGGGGACAGGGGCAGAGGAAAACTGTTTTTT.

The genes are TRBV30 and TRBJ1-5; TRBD1 might be the D (5 bases). The length of the CDR3 is 12 residues. The V end was cut by 3 bases, the J end by 7 bases, with 10 bases between. From germline, CDR1 is GTSNPN and CDR2 SVGIG (reference sequence). The CDR3 loop is CAWRGEGQPQHF. Written as DNA, the CDR3 is TGTGCCTGGAGGGGGGAGGGCCAGCCCCAGCATTTT.

This rearrangement joins TRBV6-5 to TRBJ1-6, with D unclear. The CDR3 is 13 amino acids. Trimming stripped 8 bases from V and 6 bases from J, with 11 bases between. The germline CDR1 and CDR2 sequences are MNHEY and SVGAGI. CDR3 sequence reads: CASREGGNSPLHF. The CDR3 region has the DNA TGTGCCAGCCGGGAGGGAGGTAATTCACCCCTCCACTTT.

V is TRBV28 and J is TRBJ1-6; maybe TRBD1 (5 bases). V lost 4 bases to trimming and J lost 5 bases, with 6 bases between them. Germline CDR1 MDHEN, CDR2 SYDVKM. The CDR3 has 13 amino acids. The CDR3 loop reads CASSSRDNSPLHF. The CDR3 bases are TGTGCCAGCAGTTCCAGGGATAATTCACCCCTCCACTTT.

V and J are TRBV2 and TRBJ1-5; D remains ambiguous. The CDR3 has 15 amino acids. Germline CDR1 and CDR2: SNHLY and FYNNEI. The V gene lost 2 bases and the J gene lost 0 bases, with 8 bases spanning the gap. In DNA, the CDR3 is TGTGCCAGCAGTGAAATGACGTATAGCAATCAGCCCCAGCATTTT. This sequence encodes CASSEMTYSNQPQHF.

The chain links TRBV25-1 to TRBJ1-4; D is uncertain. Germline lookup yields CDR1 MGHDK and CDR2 SYGVNS. This CDR3 contains 18 residues. The V gene lost 3 bases and the J gene lost 2 bases, with 19 bases spanning the gap. The DNA for the CDR3 is TGTGCCAGCAGTGAGCCCCTGTCGATCGGGCGGACTAATGAAAAACTGTTTTTT. Its translation is CASSEPLSIGRTNEKLFF.

In this sample, this clone turned up a few times. The V call is TRBV18, the J call TRBJ1-5; D unclear. Looked up from germline, CDR1 is KGHSH and CDR2 is LQKENI. The CDR3 is 16 residues long. V was cut by 1 base and J by 3 bases, with 13 bases left in between. The CDR3 loop reads CASSPQVTDANQPQHF. In nucleotides, the CDR3 is TGTGCCAGCTCACCACAGGTGACTGATGCCAATCAGCCCCAGCATTTT.

V usage is TRBV6-5 and J usage is TRBJ2-7; tentatively, D is TRBD1 (6 bases). Trimming stripped 6 bases from V and 3 bases from J, with 18 bases between. There are 15 residues in the CDR3. The V gene's germline CDR1 is MNHEY and CDR2 SVGAGI. CDR3 coding DNA: TGTGCCAGCAGGGTGTCAGGGGATAAAGTCTACGAGCAGTACTTC. Its protein is CASRVSGDKVYEQYF.

The V gene is TRBV24-1, the J gene TRBJ2-1; 7 nucleotides match TRBD2. Trimming at V came to 3 bases and at J to 8 bases, leaving 15 bases not matched to a gene. The CDR3 has 17 amino acids. Per the germline V gene, CDR1 is KGHDR and CDR2 is SFDVKD. The CDR3 here is CATSDPAAGGRFDEQFF. Here the CDR3 DNA reads TGTGCCACCAGTGATCCCGCAGCTGGCGGGAGATTCGATGAGCAGTTCTTC.

This clone was detected once. The CDR3: CASHTSGGHTDTQYF. The CDR3 DNA reads TGTGCCAGCCACACTAGCGGGGGACACACAGATACGCAGTATTTT. This chain links TRBV11-2 with TRBJ2-3; 11 bases are a match to TRBD2. Germline CDR1 reads SGHAT; CDR2 reads FQNNGV. This CDR3 contains 15 residues. J was trimmed by 2 bases and V by 8 bases; bases with no gene match: 6.

The chain is built from TRBV3-1 (or the pseudogene TRBV3-2) and TRBJ1-2; D unclear. This CDR3 contains 12 residues. Trimming shortened V by 3 bases and J by 7 bases, and 9 bases separated the two germline ends. The germline V gene encodes CDR1 LGHDT and CDR2 YNNKEL (reference sequence). The DNA for the CDR3 is TGTGCCAGCAGCCAGGGAGCGGCTGGCTACACCTTC. It yields the protein CASSQGAAGYTF.

This sequence joins TRBV19 and TRBJ2-1; 8 positions match TRBD1. V was clipped by 9 bases and J by 2 bases; unmatched bases: 6. This CDR3 contains 14 residues. Germline V gene data show CDR1 as LNHDA and CDR2 as SQIVND (reference sequence). The CDR3 DNA follows: TGTGCCAGCAGGGGGCCCTCTACCTACAATGAGCAGTTCTTC. Protein product: CASRGPSTYNEQFF.

The gene calls are TRBV7-3 and TRBJ2-3; 7 bases fit TRBD1. V shed 5 bases and J 6 bases; nucleotides not matched to a gene: 8. Germline values: CDR1 SGHTA, CDR2 FQGTGA. The CDR3 has 14 residues. CDR3 in amino acids: CASSNKTGPDTQYF. The CDR3 coding sequence is TGTGCCAGCAGCAATAAGACAGGGCCTGATACGCAGTATTTT. Full variable domain (outside the CDR3, taken from reference TRBV7-3 and TRBJ2-3): GAGVSQTPSNKVTEKGKYVELRCDPISGHTALYWYRQSLGQGPEFLIYFQGTGAADDSGLPNDRFFAVRPEGSVSTLKIQRTERGDSAVYLCASSNKTGPDTQYFGPGTRLTVL.

V is TRBV28 and J is TRBJ1-1; D is ambiguous. The CDR3 covers 11 residues. Germline-derived CDR1 and CDR2 are MDHEN and SYDVKM. V shed 2 bases and J shed 5 bases, with 3 bases lying between them. The CDR3 sequence is CASSLRTEAFF. The DNA of the CDR3 is TGTGCCAGCAGTTTACGGACTGAAGCTTTCTTT.

The V gene is TRBV19, the J gene TRBJ2-7; 12 bases are a match to TRBD1. The CDR3 has 15 amino acids. The V gene end was trimmed by 6 bases and the J gene end by 6 bases; junction bases not matched to a gene: 9. Germline CDR1 is LNHDA and CDR2 is SQIVND (reference sequence). The CDR3 loop reads CASRLEGTGGSEQYF. The CDR3 coding sequence is TGTGCCAGTAGATTGGAGGGGACAGGGGGCTCCGAGCAGTACTTC.

CDR3 region: CASSLPGPSGGYTF. CDR3 nucleotides: TGTGCCAGCAGCTTACCAGGACCCTCAGGGGGCTACACCTTC. The rearrangement uses TRBV7-9 and TRBJ1-2; TRBD1 might be the D (5 bases). The germline gives CDR1 SEHNR, CDR2 FQNEAQ (reference sequence). The ends were cut back, 2 bases at V and 8 bases at J, with 15 bases in the middle. The CDR3 sequence is 14 residues long.

CDR3 DNA sequence: TGTGCCAGTAGTCGCCGGGATGGGGAAAAACTGTTTTTT. This translates into CASSRRDGEKLFF. The chain uses TRBV19 and TRBJ1-4, with unresolved D. This CDR3 contains 13 residues. Germline CDR1 and CDR2: LNHDA and SQIVND (reference sequence). V was pared by 5 bases and J by 8 bases, with 12 bases between.

The chain carries TRBV19 and TRBJ1-1; D not certain. In germline, CDR1 is LNHDA, CDR2 SQIVND (reference sequence). V lost 4 bases, J lost 6 bases, and 18 bases lay in between. The length of the CDR3 is 15 residues. CDR3 nucleotides: TGTGCCAGTAGTAGGGTTCGAGCAACAAGGGCTGAAGCTTTCTTT. Translating it yields CASSRVRATRAEAFF.

The V gene is TRBV7-9, the J gene TRBJ1-1; no reliable D call. Germline V CDR1 and CDR2: SEHNR, FQNEAQ (reference sequence). V gave up 6 bases and J gave up 3 bases, with 20 bases separating them. The CDR3 has 16 amino acids. Here the CDR3 DNA reads TGTGCCAGCAGTTCTGGCGACGGGCGCGGGTACACTGAAGCTTTCTTT. Protein product: CASSSGDGRGYTEAFF.

The V and J genes are TRBV27 and TRBJ1-2; 7 nucleotides match TRBD1. The CDR3 covers 16 residues. Germline values: CDR1 MNHEY, CDR2 SMNVEV (reference sequence). V dropped 3 bases and J dropped 4; count of bases not matched to a gene: 11. The CDR3 sequence is CASSFGGQTGAYGYTF. The CDR3 DNA reads TGTGCCAGCAGTTTTGGGGGACAGACTGGAGCCTATGGCTACACCTTC.

This chain connects TRBV25-1 to TRBJ1-4, with D uncertain. The germline V gene has CDR1 MGHDK and CDR2 SYGVNS. Trimming removed 4 bases from V and 1 base from J, with 10 bases in between. The CDR3 sequence is 15 residues long. CDR3 sequence reads: CASSAGSGTNEKLFF. The CDR3 DNA reads as TGTGCCAGCAGTGCTGGTTCGGGAACTAATGAAAAACTGTTTTTT.

This chain links TRBV2 with TRBJ2-5; either TRBD1 or TRBD2 may supply D (6 bases each). This CDR3 is 13 amino acids long. Germline values: CDR1 SNHLY, CDR2 FYNNEI. Trimming took 7 bases from V and 5 from J, leaving 14 bases between them. CDR3 sequence (DNA): TGTGCCAGCAACCCGGAGGGGGGCGAGACCCAGTACTTC. Translation gives CASNPEGGETQYF.

The CDR3 DNA follows: TGTGCCAGCAGCCCCCGGGACAGGGGAAACAATGAGCAGTTCTTC. Its protein product is CASSPRDRGNNEQFF. The V call is TRBV11-3, the J call TRBJ2-1, with TRBD1 matching 10 bases. V was pared by 5 bases and J by 5 bases, with 6 bases of the junction left unmatched. Germline V gene lookup returns CDR1 SGHNT and CDR2 YENEEA. The CDR3 is made up of 15 amino acids.